This entry is about one T cell receptor (beta chain). Its antigen is undetermined. The entry originates in a study of Siglec-9 on CD8 T cells in melanoma. Study observations and caveats: Siglec-9 reportedly marks and regulates an effector memory CD8+ T-cell subset apparently accumulating in melanoma tumors.

Sequencing was performed with immunoSEQ multiplex PCR; in TCRdb, only in-frame clones are kept and a portion is missing. Altogether 36,000 or so clones are present, 65% to 85% being singletons, with the ten largest covering approximately 1.8%. CDR1 and CDR2 (germline): MNHEY, SMNVEV (reference sequence). CDR3 length equals 14 residues. V gave up 5 bases and J gave up 7 bases; unmatched junction bases: 8. The clonotype comes from a human donor in good health. What was sequenced was Siglec-9- CD8+ T cells sorted from blood. The rearrangement joins TRBV27 to TRBJ1-5, with 7 bases that match TRBD1. CDR3 sequence reads: CASSLQGPGQPQHF. CDR3 DNA sequence: TGTGCCAGCAGTCTACAGGGGCCAGGACAGCCCCAGCATTTT.